This T cell receptor (beta chain) appears in the sequencing data of a study of OX40 agonist ivuxolimab in advanced cancers. The protocol was immunoSEQ multiplex PCR, while the TCRdb copy is restricted to in-frame clones and leaves out a portion. The sample consists of some 64,000 clones, about 89% of them appearing once. The specimen comprised CD4+ or CD8+ T cells sorted from blood, sampled in a trial of the OX40 agonist ivuxolimab. The receptor's source is an adult with an advanced solid tumor such as melanoma, head and neck, liver or kidney cancer.

The CDR3 DNA reads TGTGCCAGCACCCGGACTAGCGGGATCTCCGGGGAGCTGTTTTTT. This codes for CASTRTSGISGELFF. The chain couples TRBV7-6 to TRBJ2-2, with 12 bases fitting TRBD2. CDR1 is SGHVS, CDR2 FNYEAQ, per germline. This CDR3 region has 15 residues. Losses at the gene ends were 7 bases for V and 6 bases for J; bases not matched to a gene: 6.